This entry concerns a single T cell receptor beta chain. The data derive from a study of spatial heterogeneity in lung cancer. TCRdb itself ran the 5' RACE reads through MiXCR, one entry per CDR3 protein. The sample holds about 48,000 distinct CDR3 sequences, over 4.5% seen once. Regarding time point: sample taken at primary tumor resection. Whole RNA from tumor, nontumor lung or frozen PBMC was sequenced unsorted. Patients with untreated early-stage non-small cell lung cancer, numbering roughly 69, were the donors. Germline V gives CDR1 SGHRS, CDR2 YFSETQ. The V gene lost 4 bases and the J gene lost 1 base, with 11 bases spanning the gap. This CDR3 is 14 amino acids long.

The receptor comes from a male donor with early-stage non-small cell lung cancer. This sequence joins TRBV5-1 and TRBJ2-5; D is perhaps TRBD2 (7 bases). Sequenced here: PBMCs, sampled at surgery. The CDR3 spells CASSPGGTQETQYF. In nucleotides, the CDR3 is TGCGCCAGCAGCCCGGGGGGCACCCAAGAGACCCAGTACTTC. Together with reference TRBV5-1 and TRBJ2-5, the CDR3 gives the full variable domain: KAGVTQTPRYLIKTRGQQVTLSCSPISGHRSVSWYQQTPGQGLQFLFEYFSETQRNKGNFPGRFSGRQFSNSRSEMNVSTLELGDSALYLCASSPGGTQETQYFGPGTRLLVL.